These T cell receptor beta chains were read from a single sample in a study of cytomegalovirus exposure and HLA in healthy donors. Produced via immunoSEQ multiplex PCR; TCRdb's table is partial and in-frame only. Of more than 95,000 clones detected, around 78% appear once; the ten largest clones hold 20%. The sequenced sample consisted of PBMCs. Receptor source: a man aged 18 to 35 in good health and CMV-seropositive. The CDR3 runs from the conserved cysteine through the conserved F or W. A D gene is named only where the DNA matches it firmly. Clone size is shown for a subset of rows, as once, few, many or a class of expanded clone.

j_call clone_size d_call v_call cdr3_nt cdr3_aa
TRBJ2-5 . . TRBV5-4 TGTGCCAGCAGCTTGGAGCAGCGGGTCCAGGAGACCCAGTACTTC CASSLEQRVQETQYF
TRBJ2-7 . . TRBV5-1 TGCGCCAGCAGCTTGATGTACGAGCAGTACTTC CASSLMYEQYF
TRBJ1-2 . TRBD1 TRBV6-5 TGTGCCAGCAGCCCCGACAGGGTAACTGGCTACACCTTC CASSPDRVTGYTF
TRBJ2-2 . . TRBV14 TGTGCCAGCAGCCCCGCCGGGGAGCTGTTTTTT CASSPAGELFF
TRBJ2-1 . TRBD2 TRBV2 TGTGCCAGCCATCCTAGCGGGGTGGATGAGCAGTTCTTC CASHPSGVDEQFF
TRBJ1-4 . . TRBV13 TGTGCCAGCAGCAACAATGCTGGCAGCGGTAATGAAAAACTGTTTTTT CASSNNAGSGNEKLFF
TRBJ1-2 once TRBD1 TRBV7-9 TGTGCCAGCAGCCCTGGACAGGAAGGCTACACCTTC CASSPGQEGYTF
TRBJ1-3 . TRBD1 TRBV4-1 TGCGCCAGCAGCCTGGGACAGGGCTACTCTGGAAACACCATATATTTT CASSLGQGYSGNTIYF
TRBJ2-7 . TRBD2 TRBV6-5 TGTGCCAGCAGTCCCAGCGGGGGTGTCTCCTACGAGCAGTACTTC CASSPSGGVSYEQYF
TRBJ2-5 . TRBD1 TRBV14 TGTGCCAGCAGCCCCACAGGGGGCGGGGAGACCCAGTACTTC CASSPTGGGETQYF
TRBJ2-3 few . TRBV18 TGTGCCAGCTCACGAGCGGCAGATACGCAGTATTTT CASSRAADTQYF
TRBJ1-4 . . TRBV13 TGTGCCAGCAGCCCCCGGGTCGGGGTATCAACTAATGAAAAACTGTTTTTT CASSPRVGVSTNEKLFF
TRBJ2-7 few TRBD1 TRBV6-1 TGTGCCAGTAGGGACAGCTACGAGCAGTACTTC CASRDSYEQYF
TRBJ2-3 . . TRBV27 TGTGCCAGCAGTTCGACTAGTTTCGTGGGGTTGGATACGCAGTATTTT CASSSTSFVGLDTQYF
TRBJ1-1 . . TRBV7-9 TGTGCCAGCAGCTTAGTGGCGGCTGGGACTGAAGCTTTCTTT CASSLVAAGTEAFF
TRBJ2-7 . TRBD2 TRBV6-5 TGTGCCCCCACCTACGTAGCGGGGGGCACCTACGAGCAGTACTTC CAPTYVAGGTYEQYF
TRBJ1-1 . TRBD1 TRBV29-1 TGCAGCGCCCCCGGACAGGGGAACACTGAAGCTTTCTTT CSAPGQGNTEAFF
TRBJ2-7 . . TRBV11-2 TGTGCCAGCAGCTTAGATTCATGGGGCCTCGACGAGCAGTACTTC CASSLDSWGLDEQYF
TRBJ1-1 . TRBD1 TRBV27 TGTGCCAGCAGTTTAGGGACAGGCACCTCAGCTTTCTTT CASSLGTGTSAFF
TRBJ1-1 . TRBD1 TRBV7-3 TGTGCCAGCAGCGCAACGACAGGGGAGAACACTGAAGCTTTCTTT CASSATTGENTEAFF
TRBJ2-1 . . TRBV19 TGTGCCAGTAGGCACCAGGGGTCCCACAATGAGCAGTTCTTC CASRHQGSHNEQFF
TRBJ1-5 . . TRBV28 TGTGCCAGCAGTTTCCCAGGGAGCAATCAGCCCCAGCATTTT CASSFPGSNQPQHF
TRBJ2-3 . . TRBV13 TGTGCCAGCAGCTTACGCCGACAGGACCGCACAGATACGCAGTATTTT CASSLRRQDRTDTQYF
TRBJ2-7 . TRBD1 TRBV6-5 TGTGCCAGCAGTTATCACAGGGGAGCCGAGCAGTACTTC CASSYHRGAEQYF
TRBJ2-7 . . TRBV5-1 TGCGCCAGCAGCCTCCAACAGGGCCGCGAGCAGTACTTC CASSLQQGREQYF
TRBJ2-1 . TRBD2 TRBV19 TGTGCCAGTAGTATGACTAGCGGGGGGAGCAATGAGCAGTTCTTC CASSMTSGGSNEQFF
TRBJ2-1 . TRBD2 TRBV6-6 TGTGCCAGCAGTTACTCCGGGGGGGCAGGCAATGAGCAGTTCTTC CASSYSGGAGNEQFF
TRBJ2-1 . TRBD2 TRBV6-6 TGTGCCAGCAGTCCGGGGGGGGTCTACAATGAGCAGTTCTTC CASSPGGVYNEQFF
TRBJ2-7 few TRBD1 TRBV10-2 TGCGCCAGCAGTGAGTTATGGACAGGGGGCTACGAGCAGTACTTC CASSELWTGGYEQYF
TRBJ1-1 . . TRBV5-6 TGTGCCAGCAGCTTGGATCTCAGCACTGAAGCTTTCTTT CASSLDLSTEAFF
TRBJ2-7 . . TRBV7-9 TGTGCCAGCAGCTCCGACAGCCAGTTCTACGAGCAGTACTTC CASSSDSQFYEQYF
TRBJ2-1 . TRBD1 TRBV27 TGTGCCAGCAGTTTTGGGGACAGGGTCAACAATGAGCAGTTCTTC CASSFGDRVNNEQFF
TRBJ2-5 . . TRBV10-3 TGTGCCATCAGTGAGTCAGGGGGCGAGGGGGGGACCCAGTACTTC CAISESGGEGGTQYF
TRBJ1-4 few . TRBV6-5 TGTGCCAGCAGTTACTTCAGGGGTTCGGATGAAAAACTGTTTTTT CASSYFRGSDEKLFF
TRBJ2-7 . TRBD2 TRBV6-5 TGTGCCAGCCGGGGACTATACGAGCAGTACTTC CASRGLYEQYF
TRBJ2-3 . TRBD2 TRBV9 TGTGCCAGCGCGGGGCAGCGGGGGGCAGCAGATACGCAGTATTTT CASAGQRGAADTQYF
TRBJ1-2 . TRBD1 TRBV28 TGTGCCAGCAGCGTCCTCGGGACAGGGACCTATGGCTACACCTTC CASSVLGTGTYGYTF
TRBJ1-4 . TRBD1 TRBV9 TGTGCCAGCAGCCTTCAGGGGGCGAGGGACGAAAAACTGTTTTTT CASSLQGARDEKLFF
TRBJ2-3 . . TRBV5-4 TGTGCCAGCAGCTTGGTGGGGCGGGATACGCAGTATTTT CASSLVGRDTQYF
TRBJ1-4 . TRBD1 TRBV5-5 TGTGCCAGCAGCTCGCGACAGGGTTCTAATGAAAAACTGTTTTTT CASSSRQGSNEKLFF
TRBJ2-5 . . TRBV11-3 TGTGCCAGCAGCCCGCCGGGGGAAGAGACCCAGTACTTC CASSPPGEETQYF
TRBJ1-1 few TRBD1 TRBV6-1 TGTGCCAGCGGGGAGACAGGGCCCATGAACACTGAAGCTTTCTTT CASGETGPMNTEAFF
TRBJ2-1 . TRBD1 TRBV6-5 TGTGCCAGCAGTCGACAGGGGGCCTACAATGAGCAGTTCTTC CASSRQGAYNEQFF
TRBJ1-1 . . TRBV30 TGTGCCTGGACCGGGGGGGGGCGAACTTTCTTT CAWTGGGRTFF
TRBJ1-6 once . TRBV11-2 TGTGCCAGCAGCCTCTCAAGTCTCACGAGCTCCTATAATTCACCCCTCCACTTT CASSLSSLTSSYNSPLHF
TRBJ1-6 . TRBD1 TRBV7-9 TGTGCCAGCAGCCCGACAGGGATGCAAGGTTCACCCCTCCACTTT CASSPTGMQGSPLHF
TRBJ2-1 . . TRBV6-1 TGTGCCAGCAGTTTAGGGGGGACAGAGTACAATGAGCAGTTCTTC CASSLGGTEYNEQFF
TRBJ1-2 . . TRBV5-1 TGCGCCAGCAGTCGTCAAGGGGACATTTCTAACTATGGCTACACCTTC CASSRQGDISNYGYTF
TRBJ2-7 . TRBD1 TRBV4-1 TGCGCCAGCAGCCAAGGGGGCAGGGGGTGGTACGAGCAGTACTTC CASSQGGRGWYEQYF
TRBJ1-2 . . TRBV10-3 TGTGCCATCCGACCCACGTCAGGGTGGACAGGCTACACCTTC CAIRPTSGWTGYTF
TRBJ2-3 . . TRBV7-9 TGTGCCAGCAGCTTAGCGGGGGCCACAGATACGCAGTATTTT CASSLAGATDTQYF
TRBJ2-7 . . TRBV4-1 TGCGCCAGCAGCCAGTCAGGGACACTGACCTACGAGCAGTACTTC CASSQSGTLTYEQYF
TRBJ1-6 . TRBD1 TRBV7-2 TGTGCCAGCAGGTTAAATGGACAGGAGGTTATACGAAATTCACCCCTCCACTTT CASRLNGQEVIRNSPLHF
TRBJ1-1 . . TRBV30 TGTGCCTGGAGTGGGAGTTTGAACACTGAAGCTTTCTTT CAWSGSLNTEAFF
TRBJ2-7 . TRBD2 TRBV27 TGTGCCAGCAGTCCCTCGGGGGGAGCGGGCTACGAGCAGTACTTC CASSPSGGAGYEQYF
TRBJ2-1 . . TRBV9 TGTGCCAGCAGTCCTCTAGGGTTCTTC CASSPLGFF
TRBJ1-2 . TRBD1 TRBV4-2 TGTGCCAGCAGCCAGGGGACAGGGGGCAGCTATGGCTACACCTTC CASSQGTGGSYGYTF
TRBJ2-2 . . TRBV9 TGTGCCAGCAGCGTAGAGGGCAGGGTTGCATCCGGGGAGCTGTTTTTT CASSVEGRVASGELFF
TRBJ2-3 . TRBD2 TRBV4-1 TGCGCCAGCAGCCAAATAGCGGGGGAAGTCGGTACAGATACGCAGTATTTT CASSQIAGEVGTDTQYF